Following are 26 T cell receptor beta chains from one sample sequenced in a study of shared clonotypes between healthy human individuals. Naive-designated CD8 cells lacked CD45RO, were positively enriched for CCR7, and omitted terminally differentiated effector memory CD45RA+ cells. Generated by immunoSEQ multiplex PCR, the TCRdb table keeps only in-frame clones and is missing some. The sample holds some 2.1 million clones, 85% to 95% seen once. The sample taken for sequencing was naive CD8+ T cells from PBMCs. The receptor set was obtained from a man aged 18 to 35 in good health. Some clones in this sample may be carry-over from other donors' samples.

The genes are TRBV5-5 and TRBJ1-3; 7 nucleotides agree with TRBD1. CDR1 is SGHKS and CDR2 is YYEKEE in the germline V gene (reference sequence). The J segment lost 4 bases and the V segment lost 0 bases, leaving 4 bases of the junction unmatched. This CDR3 contains 15 residues. CDR3 protein: CASSLERGRGNTIYF. As DNA, the CDR3 is TGTGCCAGCAGCTTGGAGAGGGGGCGCGGAAACACCATATATTTT.

This CDR3 is CASSGRDAEQYF. The CDR3 nucleotides read TGTGCCAGCAGTGGGCGGGATGCCGAGCAGTACTTC. The chain employs TRBV6-1 and TRBJ2-7, with D possibly TRBD2 on 6 matching bases. The CDR3 length is 12 residues. Deletions cut 4 bases from V and 6 bases from J, with 10 bases between. Germline-derived CDR1 and CDR2 are MNHNS and SASEGT.

The chain combines TRBV7-8 with TRBJ2-7; 8 nucleotides agree with TRBD2. The CDR3 spans 15 residues. V lost 5 bases, J lost 0 bases, and 6 bases stayed unmatched. Germline V gene sequence: CDR1 SGHVS, CDR2 FQNEAQ. CDR3 sequence: CASSPPSGYSYEQYF. The CDR3 bases are TGTGCCAGCAGCCCGCCTAGCGGGTACTCCTACGAGCAGTACTTC.

The chain couples TRBV5-6 to TRBJ2-7; 8 bases align to TRBD1. The CDR3 contains 12 residues. V lost 4 bases and J lost 7; bases outside the gene matches: 4. The germline gives CDR1 SGHDT, CDR2 YYEEEE. The CDR3 DNA sequence: TGTGCCAGCAGCAACACAGGGGGGGAGCAGTACTTC. This translates into CASSNTGGEQYF.

This clone was seen just once. This sample includes further DNA sequences coding for the same CDR3. The rearrangement links TRBV28 to TRBJ1-3; D call uncertain. Germline V gene lookup returns CDR1 MDHEN and CDR2 SYDVKM. There are 13 residues in the CDR3. Between the trimmed V and J ends, which lost 1 base and 3 bases, there was a span of 4 bases. CDR3 sequence reads: CASSLSGGNTIYF. The CDR3 DNA reads as TGTGCCAGCAGTTTATCGGGTGGAAACACCATATATTTT.

The V call is TRBV5-1, the J call TRBJ2-7, with 10 bases lining up with TRBD1. Germline V gene lookup returns CDR1 SGHRS and CDR2 YFSETQ. This CDR3 is built from 15 residues. With V trimmed by 4 bases and J by 7 bases, 11 bases remained unmatched. The CDR3 DNA is TGCGCCAGCAGCCACCGGGACAGGGGAGAGGGGGAGCAGTACTTC. It yields the protein CASSHRDRGEGEQYF.

The V gene is TRBV27, the J gene TRBJ2-7, with D maybe TRBD1 (6 bases). This CDR3 spans 14 amino acids. The V end lost 7 bases, the J end lost 5 bases, and 18 bases lay between the germline ends. Looked up from germline, CDR1 is MNHEY and CDR2 is SMNVEV (reference sequence). This CDR3 reads CASKHQGIGNEQYF. As DNA, the CDR3 is TGTGCCAGCAAACATCAGGGGATTGGGAACGAGCAGTACTTC.

This clone was detected only a few times. The V and J genes are TRBV29-1 and TRBJ1-1; TRBD1 is a possible D gene (6 bases). From germline, CDR1 is SQVTM and CDR2 ANQGSEA. The germline V and J ends were trimmed by 3 bases and 4 bases, with 12 bases remaining between them. This CDR3 contains 13 residues. CDR3 DNA sequence: TGCAGCGTTGAGCAGGGGTCGGGCACTGAAGCTTTCTTT. Its protein product is CSVEQGSGTEAFF.

The chain has TRBV9 and TRBJ2-1, with TRBD2 identical over 8 bases. V lost 2 bases, J lost 7 bases, and 17 bases stayed unmatched. The CDR3 sequence is 18 residues long. The V gene's germline CDR1 is SGDLS and CDR2 YYNGEE. In DNA form, the CDR3 reads TGTGCCAGCAGCGTGGTAGCGGGACCTATTGGTATATGGAATGAGCAGTTCTTC. Translation: CASSVVAGPIGIWNEQFF. The entire variable domain, with the rest obtained from reference TRBV9 and TRBJ2-1, is as follows: DSGVTQTPKHLITATGQRVTLRCSPRSGDLSVYWYQQSLDQGLQFLIQYYNGEERAKGNILERFSAQQFPDLHSELNLSSLELGDSALYFCASSVVAGPIGIWNEQFFGPGTRLTVL.

The V and J genes are TRBV4-3 and TRBJ2-5; TRBD1 aligns across 11 bases. Germline V gene lookup returns CDR1 LGHNA and CDR2 YSLEER. The CDR3 covers 18 residues. After removal of 4 bases from V and 5 bases from J, the junction contained 15 bases not matched to a gene. In DNA, the CDR3 is TGCGCCAGCAGCCCCGCTGGAGGACAGGGGGCGATAGGGGAGACCCAGTACTTC. Translated, it gives CASSPAGGQGAIGETQYF.

The chain has TRBV7-2 and TRBJ2-7; the D is unclear. Trimming removed 0 bases at V and 1 base at J, with 16 bases between. The CDR3 is 17 residues long. Looked up from germline, CDR1 is SGHTA and CDR2 is FQGNSA. CDR3 nucleotide sequence: TGTGCCAGCAGCTTAGCGACCTGGCAGGCCACATCCTACGAGCAGTACTTC. Its protein product is CASSLATWQATSYEQYF.

The V gene is TRBV7-3, the J gene TRBJ2-1, with D possibly TRBD2 on 6 matching bases. The CDR3 contains 15 residues. V was pared by 3 bases and J by 5 bases, with 14 bases between. The germline gives CDR1 SGHTA, CDR2 FQGTGA. The CDR3 nucleotides are TGTGCCAGCAGCTTGTGGGGAGGTCGGGACAATGAGCAGTTCTTC. As protein: CASSLWGGRDNEQFF.

The CDR3 is CASMEGGTGELFF. As DNA, the CDR3 is TGTGCCAGCATGGAGGGGGGCACCGGGGAGCTGTTTTTT. The chain links TRBV6-6 to TRBJ2-2, with D perhaps assigned TRBD1 or TRBD2 (6 bases each). The CDR3 is 13 residues long. Between the trimmed V and J ends, which lost 7 bases and 4 bases, there was a span of 10 bases. In germline, CDR1 is MNHNY, CDR2 SVGAGI (reference sequence).

The gene calls are TRBV19 and TRBJ1-5; D possibly corresponds to TRBD1 (5 bases). This CDR3 region has 14 residues. Trimming removed 9 bases from V and 1 base from J, with 13 bases in between. The germline V gene encodes CDR1 LNHDA and CDR2 SQIVND (reference sequence). DNA of the CDR3: TGTGCCAGCAAGGGGATGGCGAGCAATCAGCCCCAGCATTTT. Protein sequence: CASKGMASNQPQHF.

The genes are TRBV19 and TRBJ1-2; D unresolved. CDR3 length: 13 amino acids. V was clipped by 7 bases and J by 4 bases, with 13 bases between them. Germline V gives CDR1 LNHDA, CDR2 SQIVND (reference sequence). The CDR3 region is CASKEAEGYGYTF. As DNA, the CDR3 is TGTGCCAGTAAAGAGGCCGAGGGCTATGGCTACACCTTC.

The chain carries TRBV7-3 and TRBJ1-2, with D tentatively TRBD1 (6 bases). CDR3 length: 11 amino acids. Per the germline V gene, CDR1 is SGHTA and CDR2 is FQGTGA. The V end was cut by 6 bases, the J end by 7 bases, with 9 bases between. The CDR3 region has the DNA TGTGCCAGCAGAGGGGGAGGTGGCTACACCTTC. Amino acid sequence: CASRGGGGYTF.

The rearrangement links TRBV4-1 to TRBJ2-7; a weak D match, TRBD2 (5 bases). The CDR3 sequence is 15 residues long. Trimming shortened V by 4 bases and J by 3 bases, and 16 bases separated the two germline ends. Per the germline V gene, CDR1 is MGHRA and CDR2 is YSYEKL. The CDR3 loop reads CASSPLGENNYEQYF. CDR3 DNA sequence: TGCGCCAGCAGCCCCCTTGGGGAGAATAACTACGAGCAGTACTTC.

CDR3 sequence reads: CASSRRDRGNTGELFF. Here the CDR3 DNA reads TGTGCCAGCAGCCGCCGGGACAGGGGGAACACCGGGGAGCTGTTTTTT. The chain recombines TRBV28 with TRBJ2-2; 10 positions match TRBD1. Germline values: CDR1 MDHEN, CDR2 SYDVKM. This CDR3 comprises 16 residues. Losses at the gene ends were 6 bases for V and 1 base for J; bases not matched to a gene: 5.

On this clone itself: The same CDR3 is also encoded by other DNA sequences in this sample. The chain carries TRBV9 and TRBJ2-7, with 13 bases matching TRBD2. Trimming removed 3 bases from V and 4 bases from J; junction bases left unmatched: 7. In germline, CDR1 is SGDLS, CDR2 YYNGEE. The CDR3 length is 16 residues. The CDR3 DNA reads TGTGCCAGCAGCGCCGGACTAGCGGGAGCCGGTTACGAGCAGTACTTC. This translates into CASSAGLAGAGYEQYF.

The rearrangement joins TRBV7-8 to TRBJ2-7, with 10 positions matching TRBD1. Germline loops: CDR1 SGHVS, CDR2 FQNEAQ. The CDR3 sequence is 12 residues long. With 7 bases clipped from V and 6 bases from J, the junction kept 3 bases outside the gene matches. The CDR3 loop reads CASTDRGLEQYF. DNA of the CDR3: TGTGCCAGCACCGACAGGGGGCTCGAGCAGTACTTC.

This chain joins TRBV19 and TRBJ1-5; the D gene is possibly TRBD1 (5 bases). The CDR3 length is 14 residues. V was shortened by 5 bases and J by 7 bases, with 15 bases between the two germline ends. The germline V gene has CDR1 LNHDA and CDR2 SQIVND (reference sequence). CDR3 bases: TGTGCCAGTAGTCCCCGACAGAAAGGGCAGCCCCAGCATTTT. Protein sequence: CASSPRQKGQPQHF.

As DNA, the CDR3 is TGTGCCAGCAGCCCGGGGACAGCCTACTTAACCGAGCAGTACTTC. Protein: CASSPGTAYLTEQYF. The V gene is TRBV7-9, the J gene TRBJ2-5; 7 nucleotides align to TRBD1. The end of the DNA is better explained by TRBJ2-7, so the J call may be wrong. The CDR3 has 15 amino acids. Germline V lookup: CDR1 SEHNR, CDR2 FQNEAQ (reference sequence).

The chain carries TRBV2 and TRBJ2-7; D gene unclear. The CDR3 spans 15 residues. Trimming left V 8 bases short and J 1 base short, with 18 bases between. The germline V gene encodes CDR1 SNHLY and CDR2 FYNNEI. Here the CDR3 reads CASLVLRRASYEQYF. CDR3 DNA sequence: TGTGCCAGCCTAGTTTTGCGTAGGGCGTCCTACGAGCAGTACTTC.

The genes are TRBV6-6 and TRBJ1-1, with D possibly TRBD1 on 5 matching bases. The CDR3 spans 14 residues. Trimming pared 0 bases from V and 5 bases from J, leaving 10 bases between. CDR1 and CDR2 from the germline V gene are MNHNY and SVGAGI (reference sequence). CDR3: CASSYSAEGTEAFF. CDR3 in DNA: TGTGCCAGCAGTTACTCTGCGGAGGGGACTGAAGCTTTCTTT.

This sequence joins TRBV7-9 and TRBJ2-3; D gene ambiguous. CDR1 SEHNR and CDR2 FQNEAQ come from the germline V gene (reference sequence). Deletions cut 2 bases from V and 6 bases from J, with 9 bases between. This CDR3 has 13 amino acids. The CDR3 spells CASSLIVSDTQYF. DNA of the CDR3: TGTGCCAGCAGCTTAATAGTATCGGATACGCAGTATTTT.

J is TRBJ1-1 and V is TRBV19, with D possibly matching TRBD1 (5 bases). Germline V gene sequence: CDR1 LNHDA, CDR2 SQIVND (reference sequence). This CDR3 comprises 15 residues. The ends were cut back, 5 bases at V and 0 bases at J, with 13 bases in the middle. The CDR3 DNA reads TGTGCCAGTAGTTATCTTCCAGGGATGAACACTGAAGCTTTCTTT. Protein: CASSYLPGMNTEAFF.